Below, 21 T cell receptor beta chains from the same sample are listed, as sequenced in a study of siplizumab effects on memory and regulatory T cells. Profiling relied on immunoSEQ multiplex PCR, and the TCRdb table lists in-frame clones only, not all of them. This sample has some 100,000 clones, with roughly 95% found just once. The sample comprised naive CD4+ T cells sorted from blood. The receptor source for this set is a human donor in good health.

The chain joins TRBV4-3 to TRBJ1-4; 8 bases match TRBD1. Germline V gene lookup returns CDR1 LGHNA and CDR2 YSLEER. This CDR3 spans 16 amino acids. V shed 0 bases, J shed 5 bases, and the junction held 5 bases outside the gene matches. The CDR3 DNA reads as TGCGCCAGCAGCCAAGAGGGACGGACAGGGAATGAAAAACTGTTTTTT. It translates to CASSQEGRTGNEKLFF.

This chain connects TRBV7-9 to TRBJ2-1; a weak D match, TRBD1 (6 bases). Per germline, CDR1 SEHNR and CDR2 FQNEAQ (reference sequence). V lost 0 bases and J 4 bases, leaving 10 bases between the germline ends. This CDR3 has 15 residues. CDR3 protein: CASSLAGGAYNEQFF. In nucleotides, the CDR3 is TGTGCCAGCAGCTTAGCTGGGGGCGCTTACAATGAGCAGTTCTTC.

This clone was counted once. The V and J genes are TRBV5-1 and TRBJ2-3; D is possibly TRBD1 or TRBD2 (5 bases each). V lost 1 base and J lost 2, with 14 bases in between. CDR3 length: 16 residues. Germline V gene sequence: CDR1 SGHRS, CDR2 YFSETQ. The CDR3 reads CASSLQGDGYTDTQYF. CDR3 DNA sequence: TGCGCCAGCAGCTTGCAAGGGGACGGATACACAGATACGCAGTATTTT.

The gene calls are TRBV5-1 and TRBJ2-6; D is unresolved. With 3 bases removed from V and 4 bases from J, the gap between germline ends came to 11 bases. The CDR3 loop spans 15 amino acids. Germline V CDR1 and CDR2: SGHRS, YFSETQ. In DNA form, the CDR3 reads TGCGCCAGCAGCTCACTCGGCCCCGGGGCCAACGTCCTGACTTTC. Translating gives CASSSLGPGANVLTF. Full variable domain (rest looked up from reference TRBV5-1 and TRBJ2-6): KAGVTQTPRYLIKTRGQQVTLSCSPISGHRSVSWYQQTPGQGLQFLFEYFSETQRNKGNFPGRFSGRQFSNSRSEMNVSTLELGDSALYLCASSSLGPGANVLTFGAGSRLTVL.

This chain links TRBV5-4 with TRBJ2-1, with D perhaps matching TRBD1 (6 bases). CDR1 and CDR2 from the germline V gene are SGHNT and YYREEE (reference sequence). The CDR3 sequence is 15 residues long. V lost 3 bases and J lost 5, with 15 bases in between. The CDR3 DNA is TGTGCCAGCAGCTCAAACAGGGACCATCACAATGAGCAGTTCTTC. The encoded protein is CASSSNRDHHNEQFF.

The J gene is TRBJ1-2, the V gene TRBV19; 7 bases fit TRBD1. J gave up 2 bases and V 5 bases, and 8 bases lay outside the gene matches. CDR1 and CDR2 from the germline V gene are LNHDA and SQIVND (reference sequence). This CDR3 comprises 15 residues. The DNA of the CDR3 is TGTGCCAGTAGTCGGTACGCAGGGGGGAACTATGGCTACACCTTC. This sequence encodes CASSRYAGGNYGYTF.

This chain uses TRBV11-2 with TRBJ2-1, with D possibly matching TRBD2 (6 bases). The CDR3 extends over 15 amino acids. Germline V gives CDR1 SGHAT, CDR2 FQNNGV. Trimming took off 5 bases at V and 6 bases at J, with 17 bases between the two ends. CDR3 loop: CASSLRDREFNEQFF. For the CDR3, the DNA is TGTGCCAGCAGCCTCCGGGACCGGGAGTTCAATGAGCAGTTCTTC.

The V call is TRBV9, the J call TRBJ1-6, with a possible D match to TRBD1 (5 bases). The germline gives CDR1 SGDLS, CDR2 YYNGEE. Trimming left V 0 bases short and J 3 bases short, with 31 bases between. The CDR3 sequence is 23 residues long. CDR3 nucleotides: TGTGCCAGCAGCGTAGATGGGGACGGGCAGGGAGAAAAATGGGGGTTCTATAATTCACCCCTCCACTTT. Amino acid sequence: CASSVDGDGQGEKWGFYNSPLHF. The whole variable domain, remainder taken from reference TRBV9 and TRBJ1-6, is DSGVTQTPKHLITATGQRVTLRCSPRSGDLSVYWYQQSLDQGLQFLIQYYNGEERAKGNILERFSAQQFPDLHSELNLSSLELGDSALYFCASSVDGDGQGEKWGFYNSPLHFGNGTRLTVT.

The chain employs TRBV6-6 and TRBJ1-4, with D maybe TRBD1 (5 bases). The ends were cut back, 0 bases at V and 8 bases at J, with 10 bases in the middle. CDR3 size: 14 residues. Germline CDR1 MNHNY, CDR2 SVGAGI (reference sequence). CDR3 amino acids: CASSYSGLGEKLFF. The CDR3 coding sequence is TGTGCCAGCAGTTACTCGGGGCTTGGGGAAAAACTGTTTTTT.

The V call is TRBV5-1, the J call TRBJ1-4; D is unclear. From germline, CDR1 is SGHRS and CDR2 YFSETQ. Deletions cut 0 bases from V and 3 bases from J, with 3 bases between. CDR3 length: 13 amino acids. The CDR3 is CASSLGANEKLFF. Written as DNA, the CDR3 is TGCGCCAGCAGCTTGGGAGCTAATGAAAAACTGTTTTTT.

The chain links TRBV19 to TRBJ1-1, with D hard to call. Trimming left V 0 bases short and J 3 bases short, with 14 bases between. The CDR3 runs to 16 residues. Germline CDR1 LNHDA, CDR2 SQIVND (reference sequence). DNA of the CDR3: TGTGCCAGTAGTATAGATCGGCCCCCACGAGACACTGAAGCTTTCTTT. Protein: CASSIDRPPRDTEAFF.

This clone was found once. V and J are TRBV19 and TRBJ2-6; no reliable D call. This CDR3 is built from 12 residues. Trimming took off 4 bases at V and 2 bases at J, with 0 bases between the two ends. CDR1 is LNHDA, CDR2 SQIVND, per germline (reference sequence). CDR3 sequence reads: CASSTGANVLTF. In DNA form, the CDR3 reads TGTGCCAGTAGTACTGGGGCCAACGTCCTGACTTTC.

J is TRBJ2-1 and V is TRBV7-3; 7 nucleotides match TRBD1. Germline lookup yields CDR1 SGHTA and CDR2 FQGTGA. There are 13 residues in the CDR3. With 5 bases clipped from V and 9 bases from J, the junction kept 7 bases outside the gene matches. CDR3 bases: TGTGCCAGCAGCGCCAGGGGGACAAGTGAGCAGTTCTTC. It is translated as CASSARGTSEQFF. The full variable domain, with the rest looked up from reference TRBV7-3 and TRBJ2-1, is GAGVSQTPSNKVTEKGKYVELRCDPISGHTALYWYRQSLGQGPEFLIYFQGTGAADDSGLPNDRFFAVRPEGSVSTLKIQRTERGDSAVYLCASSARGTSEQFFGPGTRLTVL.

The chain is built from TRBV7-9 and TRBJ2-1; TRBD2 aligns across 7 bases. The V and J ends lost 3 bases and 7 bases, in that order; junction bases with no gene match: 3. There are 13 residues in the CDR3. In germline, CDR1 is SEHNR, CDR2 FQNEAQ (reference sequence). The CDR3 nucleotides are TGTGCCAGCAGCTTGGGGACTATTAATGAGCAGTTCTTC. As protein: CASSLGTINEQFF.

This clone was picked up one time. This chain links TRBV5-1 with TRBJ2-3; 9 bases line up with TRBD2. The CDR3 runs to 15 residues. The germline CDR1 and CDR2 sequences are SGHRS and YFSETQ. V was pared by 4 bases and J by 3 bases, with 6 bases of the junction left unmatched. The CDR3: CASSGTGLATDTQYF. DNA for the CDR3: TGCGCCAGCAGCGGAACGGGACTAGCAACAGATACGCAGTATTTT.

The rearrangement uses TRBV7-2 and TRBJ1-2; weak D call: TRBD1 (5 bases). Germline V gene sequence: CDR1 SGHTA, CDR2 FQGNSA. V was shortened by 0 bases and J by 4 bases, with 9 bases between the two germline ends. This CDR3 is built from 14 residues. The CDR3 protein is CASSLATGPYGYTF. DNA for the CDR3: TGTGCCAGCAGCTTAGCGACGGGACCCTATGGCTACACCTTC.

This clone was detected once. Written as DNA, the CDR3 is TGTGCCAGCCGCTCACAGGGTAGCGACTATGGCTACACCTTC. Protein sequence: CASRSQGSDYGYTF. V usage is TRBV19 and J usage is TRBJ1-2; possible D gene TRBD1, 6 bases. This CDR3 has 14 amino acids. Germline-derived CDR1 and CDR2 are LNHDA and SQIVND (reference sequence). The V and J ends lost 9 bases and 3 bases respectively, with 17 bases between them.

J is TRBJ1-1 and V is TRBV29-1; D is uncertain. The length of the CDR3 is 12 residues. V was cut by 4 bases and J by 1 base, with 7 bases left in between. Per the germline V gene, CDR1 is SQVTM and CDR2 is ANQGSEA. CDR3 amino acids: CSVAGPNTEAFF. The CDR3 DNA follows: TGCAGCGTTGCTGGACCGAACACTGAAGCTTTCTTT.

This chain connects TRBV10-3 to TRBJ1-2; tentative D call: TRBD1 (5 bases). Germline values: CDR1 ENHRY, CDR2 SYGVKD. V gave up 5 bases and J gave up 2 bases, with 9 bases separating them. CDR3 length equals 13 residues. CDR3 protein: CAISLQENYGYTF. DNA of the CDR3: TGTGCCATCAGTCTACAGGAGAACTATGGCTACACCTTC.

This rearrangement joins TRBV2 to TRBJ1-5; TRBD1 is a possible D gene (5 bases). CDR3 length: 13 residues. Germline V gene lookup returns CDR1 SNHLY and CDR2 FYNNEI. Trimming cost V 11 bases and J 4 bases, with 15 bases left between them. The CDR3 loop reads CAGGASVNQPQHF. In DNA form, the CDR3 reads TGTGCCGGCGGGGCCAGTGTGAATCAGCCCCAGCATTTT.

This clone was recorded a few times. The rearrangement joins TRBV30 to TRBJ1-1; a possible D gene is TRBD1 (5 bases). Deletions cut 3 bases from V and 1 base from J, with 9 bases between. CDR1 is GTSNPN, CDR2 SVGIG, per germline (reference sequence). The CDR3 totals 13 residues. CDR3 coding DNA: TGTGCCTGGAGACCAACAGGGAACACTGAAGCTTTCTTT. It is translated as CAWRPTGNTEAFF.